This T cell receptor beta chain derives from a study of tumor-infiltrating lymphocytes in localized non-small cell lung cancer (dated by TCRdb to the early 2020s). A note on the overall study: The cohort covered several histologies, both smokers and never-smokers, and patients whose samples were collected after neoadjuvant chemotherapy. From each patient came resected tumor tissue plus uninvolved lung tissue from that same patient, and the uninvolved lung tissue was described as non-adjacent to the tumor. TCR sequencing was one of several integrated assays, alongside flow cytometry, multiplex immunofluorescence, RNA-seq, exome sequencing and proteomics, applied to the same patients. In total, the ICON cohort was made up of 150 or so surgical patients who had localized non-small cell lung cancer and whose tumors were resected. A total of about 59 patients were part of the paired comparison of immunoSEQ T-cell fraction between tumor and uninvolved lung. General study outcomes and caveats: Assay coverage differed among patients according to how much tissue was available, so only a subset of the cohort had TCR sequencing. TCR-derived T-cell fraction did not differ between the flow cytometry-defined immunotypes IM1 (good prognosis) and IM2 (poor prognosis). Because different assays used different pieces of the same tissue, technical variation could not be distinguished from intratumor heterogeneity. Consistent with immunofluorescence CD3 counts, TCRbeta sequencing supported greater T cell infiltration in tumors than in uninvolved lung tissue.

The first patient joined ICON in the first half of 2016, and enrollment wrapped up when the last patient was enrolled in September 2018. In a subcohort of around 72 patients, fresh tumor and matched uninvolved tissue were collected for in-depth immune analyses, with TCR sequencing among those analyses. TCR sequencing was performed on DNA isolated from bulk tissue, without cell sorting. Of note for this clone: Its cognate antigen has yet to be identified. Base-call qualities are not available, and no considerably larger clone is one nucleotide away.

TCR sequencing with the immunoSEQ assay provided the T-cell fraction in tumor and uninvolved lung tissue. On the study's bioinformatics: To analyze survival, patients were divided into a high T-cell fraction group (upper tertile) and a low T-cell fraction group (lower two tertiles), and the two groups were compared using a log-rank test. A signed-rank test was used to test paired tumor versus uninvolved lung differences in T-cell fraction. TCRdb carries this immuneACCESS record with in-frame sequences only. Its versions omit some clonotypes, under half of them owing to an unresolved V gene in the studies checked, with the rest unexplained. The V and J calls and clone size come from that table; D and trimming were worked out from the DNA. The table for this sample lists about 13,000 clones; approximately 62% of them were counted only once. The ten top clones hold around a tenth of the sample. The germline V gene specifies SGHRS as CDR1 and YFSETQ as CDR2. The CDR3 runs 15 residues from the cysteine to the phenylalanine. The retained sequence is limited to the CDR3, 45 bases, with the frame set at the first base. Ends trimmed: V by 3 bases, J by 5 bases; bases unmatched to a gene: 5.

The sequence joins TRBV5-1 to TRBJ2-3, with 11 middle bases fitting TRBD1. Sequencing used uninvolved lung tissue not adjacent to the tumor. This receptor was obtained from a human donor with non-small cell lung cancer. At the DNA level, the sequence is TGCGCCAGCAGCTCGGACAGGGGGCCAGGAGATACGCAGTATTTT. It translates as CASSSDRGPGDTQYF.